This T cell receptor (beta chain) was recorded in a study of cytomegalovirus exposure and HLA in healthy donors. Study findings and constraints: Reportedly, diagnosis of cytomegalovirus status by the classifier showed high specificity and sensitivity. The HLA-A and HLA-B alleles of most subjects were reportedly predicted accurately from TCR beta sequences. The productive fraction for most TCR beta V segments was about 87% or about 30% in an earlier analysis. The majority of CMV-associated TCR beta chains were reported as apparently HLA-restricted in a later analysis.

CDR3 length: 16 amino acids. Germline V gene data show CDR1 as MNHEY and CDR2 as SVGAGI. The V end was cut by 2 bases, the J end by 2 bases, with 15 bases between. Notes on this clone: No antigen is known for it.

Vbeta (60) and Jbeta (13) primers were used in the PCR. Sequenced by immunoSEQ multiplex PCR; TCRdb stores in-frame clones only, minus some. The sample has some 56,000 clones, 70% to 85% seen once. The clonotype was recovered from a man aged 50-59 years in good health and CMV-seronegative. What was sequenced was PBMCs. The chain couples TRBV6-5 to TRBJ1-1; D possibly corresponds to TRBD1 (6 bases). CDR3 protein: CASSYMAGVLNTEAFF. DNA for the CDR3: TGTGCCAGCAGTTACATGGCAGGGGTTTTAAACACTGAAGCTTTCTTT.